This is a list of T cell receptor beta chains from one sample in a study of T cell responses to AZD1222 COVID-19 vaccine. Method: immunoSEQ multiplex PCR; TCRdb's copy keeps in-frame clones and lacks some. The sample yields around 100,000 clones, 90% seen once. The sample in question was peripheral blood, obtained on day 0 of AZD1222 vaccination. The source of these receptors is an adult in good health. CDR3s include the opening cysteine and the closing phenylalanine or tryptophan. A D gene is named only where the DNA matches it firmly. Size tells how often a clone was seen (once, few, many) or the class of an expanded clone, and some rows leave it out.

j_call v_call d_call clone_size cdr3_aa cdr3_nt
TRBJ2-2 TRBV4-2 - - CASRRYGADTGELFF TGTGCCAGCAGGCGGTATGGGGCGGACACCGGGGAGCTGTTTTTT
TRBJ1-4 TRBV2 TRBD1 few CASRAVGTGGEKLFF TGTGCCAGCAGGGCTGTCGGGACAGGGGGTGAAAAACTGTTTTTT
TRBJ1-1 TRBV5-4 TRBD1 - CASSGSSGTAMKGTEAFF TGTGCCAGCAGCGGGTCCTCCGGGACAGCCATGAAGGGGACTGAAGCTTTCTTT
TRBJ1-2 TRBV4-1 - few CASSQDVANYGYTF TGCGCCAGCAGCCAAGATGTCGCAAACTATGGCTACACCTTC
TRBJ1-5 TRBV28 - - CASSLYFGSNQPQHF TGTGCCAGCAGCCTTTACTTCGGGAGCAATCAGCCCCAGCATTTT
TRBJ2-5 TRBV2 - - CASSHPLRGALTDWTQYF TGTGCCAGCAGTCACCCCCTACGGGGGGCATTAACAGATTGGACCCAGTACTTC
TRBJ1-4 TRBV21-1 - - CASTTGVGEKLFF TGTGCCAGCACCACAGGGGTGGGGGAAAAACTGTTTTTT
TRBJ2-2 TRBV19 TRBD2 - CASSWSGGEKTAYTGELFF TGTGCCAGTAGTTGGAGCGGGGGGGAAAAAACCGCCTACACCGGGGAGCTGTTTTTT
TRBJ1-2 TRBV4-1 TRBD1 - CASSQGPTGAVGYTF TGCGCCAGCAGCCAAGGACCGACAGGGGCTGTCGGCTACACCTTC
TRBJ2-3 TRBV12-3/TRBV12-4 - - CASSWADTQYF TGTGCCAGCAGCTGGGCGGATACGCAGTATTTT
TRBJ1-1 TRBV14 - - CASSQGTVYTEAFF TGTGCCAGCAGCCAAGGGACGGTATACACTGAAGCTTTCTTT
TRBJ1-4 TRBV2 - - CASSGTQGPNEKLFF TGTGCCAGCAGTGGAACTCAGGGTCCAAATGAAAAACTGTTTTTT
TRBJ1-2 TRBV19 - - CASSIDWTDTYGYTF TGTGCCAGTAGTATAGACTGGACAGACACCTATGGCTACACCTTC
TRBJ2-7 TRBV27 - once CASSSDWASPYEQYF TGTGCCAGCAGTTCGGACTGGGCCTCTCCTTACGAGCAGTACTTC
TRBJ1-1 TRBV7-2 - - CASSLETDNTEAFF TGTGCCAGCAGCTTAGAAACAGACAACACTGAAGCTTTCTTT
TRBJ2-1 TRBV9 TRBD2 - CASSGTSGLNEQFF TGTGCCAGCAGCGGGACTAGCGGACTCAATGAGCAGTTCTTC
TRBJ1-5 TRBV6-5 TRBD1 - CASNGNRGMNQPQHF TGTGCCAGCAACGGTAACAGGGGCATGAATCAGCCCCAGCATTTT
TRBJ1-1 TRBV7-9 TRBD1 - CASSWDRNTEAFF TGTGCCAGCAGCTGGGACAGGAACACTGAAGCTTTCTTT
TRBJ1-6 TRBV28 TRBD1 - CASSRGQSPLHF TGTGCCAGCAGCAGGGGGCAGTCACCCCTCCACTTT
TRBJ2-1 TRBV5-1 - - CASTLGNEQFF TGCGCCAGCACCCTCGGGAATGAGCAGTTCTTC
TRBJ2-7 TRBV4-1 TRBD2 - CASSQEEAGGYEQYF TGCGCCAGCAGCCAAGAGGAAGCGGGGGGCTACGAGCAGTACTTC
TRBJ1-4 TRBV4-1 - - CASSQDNGVVEKLFF TGCGCCAGCAGCCAAGACAACGGGGTGGTTGAAAAACTGTTTTTT
TRBJ1-2 TRBV10-2 TRBD1 - CASSDRPRGPYGYTF TGCGCCAGCAGTGATCGTCCCAGGGGGCCCTATGGCTACACCTTC
TRBJ1-3 TRBV19 - - CASTPGHTIYF TGTGCCAGTACCCCCGGCCACACCATATATTTT
TRBJ1-1 TRBV19 - - CASSKRTENTEAFF TGTGCCAGTAGCAAGCGGACAGAGAACACTGAAGCTTTCTTT
TRBJ1-1 TRBV7-8 - - CASSLGRNTEAFF TGTGCCAGCAGCTTAGGAAGGAACACTGAAGCTTTCTTT
TRBJ1-1 TRBV28 - - CASSWGPGTEAFF TGTGCCAGCAGTTGGGGGCCGGGCACTGAAGCTTTCTTT
TRBJ1-3 TRBV5-1 - - CASSLDQASGNTIYF TGCGCCAGCAGCTTGGACCAGGCCTCTGGAAACACCATATATTTT
TRBJ1-6 TRBV7-2 TRBD1 - CASSETGARNSPLHF TGTGCCAGCAGCGAGACAGGGGCGAGAAATTCACCCCTCCACTTT
TRBJ1-1 TRBV19 - once CASSGKRDLHPAFF TGTGCCAGTAGTGGGAAACGGGACTTGCATCCAGCTTTCTTT
TRBJ2-1 TRBV3-1/TRBV3-2 - - CASSQVPDRAHLNEQFF TGTGCCAGCAGCCAAGTACCGGACCGTGCCCACCTCAATGAGCAGTTCTTC
TRBJ1-1 TRBV11-2 - - CASSLAYLTGNTEAFF TGTGCCAGCAGCTTAGCCTACCTCACAGGGAACACTGAAGCTTTCTTT
TRBJ2-2 TRBV6-4 - once CASSLERNTGELFF TGTGCCAGCAGTTTGGAGCGGAACACCGGGGAGCTGTTTTTT
TRBJ1-1 TRBV14 - once CASSDGVTEAFF TGTGCCAGCAGCGACGGGGTTACTGAAGCTTTCTTT
TRBJ1-1 TRBV5-1 - once CASSFPGPGAFF TGCGCCAGCAGCTTTCCGGGTCCGGGCGCTTTCTTT
TRBJ2-2 TRBV6-1 - - CASLLKANTGELFF TGTGCCAGCCTTTTAAAGGCGAACACCGGGGAGCTGTTTTTT
TRBJ1-1 TRBV29-1 - - CSVVIGGDTEAFF TGCAGCGTTGTAATTGGGGGCGACACTGAAGCTTTCTTT
TRBJ1-5 TRBV5-1 TRBD1 - CASSSDGTGYQPQHF TGCGCCAGCAGCTCAGACGGGACAGGGTATCAGCCCCAGCATTTT
TRBJ2-7 TRBV6-1 - - CASSEYRPNSKQYF TGTGCCAGCAGTGAGTACAGGCCGAACTCGAAGCAGTACTTC
TRBJ1-2 TRBV3-1/TRBV3-2 - - CASSPPRRHESNYGYTF TGTGCCAGCAGCCCCCCTCGAAGACACGAAAGTAACTATGGCTACACCTTC
TRBJ2-1 TRBV18 TRBD2 - CASFTLRLAGGRGNEQFF TGTGCCAGCTTCACCCTCCGACTAGCGGGGGGGCGTGGCAATGAGCAGTTCTTC
TRBJ2-7 TRBV12-3/TRBV12-4 - - CASSRSSGEQYF TGTGCCAGCAGCCGCTCCAGCGGCGAGCAGTACTTC
TRBJ1-5 TRBV4-1 TRBD1 - CASSQGTGTYSNQPQHF TGCGCCAGCAGCCAGGGGACAGGGACCTATAGCAATCAGCCCCAGCATTTT
TRBJ1-3 TRBV2 - - CASSDRERGNTIYF TGTGCCAGCAGTGATCGGGAGCGGGGAAACACCATATATTTT
TRBJ2-3 TRBV20-1 - - CSASGADTQYF TGCAGTGCTAGTGGGGCAGATACGCAGTATTTT
TRBJ1-1 TRBV9 TRBD1 - CASSPRTGDPNTEAFF TGTGCCAGCAGCCCCAGGACAGGTGACCCTAACACTGAAGCTTTCTTT
TRBJ1-3 TRBV5-5 TRBD1 - CASSHWTGGTLDSGNTIYF TGTGCCAGCAGCCATTGGACAGGGGGTACCCTAGACTCTGGAAACACCATATATTTT